Sequencing of this TCR beta chain was carried out in a study of T cells in tuberculosis. On the study more broadly: T cells were selected with CD1B tetramers loaded with glucose monomycolate. IGRA-negative adolescents, IGRA-positive adolescents with latent tuberculosis and adults with active tuberculosis formed this South African cohort.

Here immunoSEQ multiplex PCR was the method, and the copy in TCRdb shows in-frame clones only, minus some. The sample lists under 45,000 clones; approximately 90% were seen once. The time point: new active TB diagnosis, blood taken before or within 7 days of starting treatment. Study-level results: Using the GMM-specific repertoire gave 85% to 90% accuracy versus over 60% with motifs. Shorter CDR3-alpha in active tuberculosis partly drove smaller distances.

As to this clone: The antigen remains unidentified.

V lost 7 bases to trimming and J lost 0 bases, with 19 bases between them. The CDR3 spans 16 residues. Germline-derived CDR1 and CDR2 are MRHNA and SNTAGT. This TCR derives from an adult with tuberculosis. J is TRBJ2-7 and V is TRBV6-4; TRBD2 is a possible D gene (5 bases). Material: PBMCs, obtained at tuberculosis diagnosis. In nucleotides, the CDR3 is TGTGCCAGCACCGACCTTGAGGGCCCTAGCTCCTACGAGCAGTACGTC. It specifies CASTDLEGPSSYEQYV.